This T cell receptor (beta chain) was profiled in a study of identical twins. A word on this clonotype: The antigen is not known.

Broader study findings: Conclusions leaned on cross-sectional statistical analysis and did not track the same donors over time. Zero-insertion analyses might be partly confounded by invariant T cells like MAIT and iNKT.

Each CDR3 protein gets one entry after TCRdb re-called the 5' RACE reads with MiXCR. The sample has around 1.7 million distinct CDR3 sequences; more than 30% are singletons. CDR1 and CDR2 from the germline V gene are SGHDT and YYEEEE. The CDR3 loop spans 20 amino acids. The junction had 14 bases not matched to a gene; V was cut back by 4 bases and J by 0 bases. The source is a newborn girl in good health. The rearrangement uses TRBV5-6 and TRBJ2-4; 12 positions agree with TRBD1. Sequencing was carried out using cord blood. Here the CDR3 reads CASSTSGTGGTYLAKNIQYF. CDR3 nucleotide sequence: TGTGCCAGCAGCACATCCGGGACAGGGGGCACCTACCTAGCCAAAAACATTCAGTACTTC.